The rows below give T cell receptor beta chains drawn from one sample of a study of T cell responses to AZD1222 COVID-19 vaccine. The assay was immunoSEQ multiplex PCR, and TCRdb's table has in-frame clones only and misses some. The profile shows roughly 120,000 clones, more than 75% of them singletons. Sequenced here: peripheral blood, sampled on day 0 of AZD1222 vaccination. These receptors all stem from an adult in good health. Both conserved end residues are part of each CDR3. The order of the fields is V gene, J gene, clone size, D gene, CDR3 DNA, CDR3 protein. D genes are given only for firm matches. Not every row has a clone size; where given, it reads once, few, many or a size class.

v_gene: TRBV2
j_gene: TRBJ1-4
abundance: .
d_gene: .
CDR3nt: TGTGCCGGGGCTTTGGGGACCGTGGAAAAACTGTTTTTT
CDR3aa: CAGALGTVEKLFF

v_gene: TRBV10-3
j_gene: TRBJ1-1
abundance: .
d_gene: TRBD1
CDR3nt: TGTGCCATCAGTGAGTCCGGACAGGGATGGACTGAAGCTTTCTTT
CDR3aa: CAISESGQGWTEAFF

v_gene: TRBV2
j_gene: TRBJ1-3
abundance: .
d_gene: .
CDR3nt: TGTGCCAGCAGTCTGACAGGTGGAAACACCATATATTTT
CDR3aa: CASSLTGGNTIYF

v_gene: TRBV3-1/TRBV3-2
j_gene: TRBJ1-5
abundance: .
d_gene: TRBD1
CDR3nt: TGTGCCAGCGGGGACAGGGATCAGCCCCAGCATTTT
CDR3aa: CASGDRDQPQHF

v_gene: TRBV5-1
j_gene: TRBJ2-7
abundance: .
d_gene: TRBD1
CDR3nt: TGCGCCAGCAGCTTGGGACAGGGCCGGAGCTCCTACGAGCAGTACTTC
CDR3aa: CASSLGQGRSSYEQYF

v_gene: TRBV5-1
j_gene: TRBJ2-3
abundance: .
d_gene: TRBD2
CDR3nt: TGCGCCAGCAGCTTCTCGACTAGCGGGGGCGGGACAGATACGCAGTATTTT
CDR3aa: CASSFSTSGGGTDTQYF

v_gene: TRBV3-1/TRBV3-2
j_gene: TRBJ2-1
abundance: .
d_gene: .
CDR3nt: TGTGCCAGCAGCCCCCGAGTCAGAGCCAATGAGCAGTTCTTC
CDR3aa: CASSPRVRANEQFF

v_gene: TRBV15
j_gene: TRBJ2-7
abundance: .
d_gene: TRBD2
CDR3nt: TGTGCCACCGGGAGGGTCGGGGGGACCTACGAGCAGTACTTC
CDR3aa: CATGRVGGTYEQYF

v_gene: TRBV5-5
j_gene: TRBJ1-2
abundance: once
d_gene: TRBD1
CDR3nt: TGTGCCAGCAGCTACCGGGACAGGGAAAACTATGGCTACACCTTC
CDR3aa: CASSYRDRENYGYTF

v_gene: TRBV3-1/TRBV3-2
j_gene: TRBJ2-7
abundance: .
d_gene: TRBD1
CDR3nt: TGTGCCAGCAGCCCGAACGCCGGGACAGAGAGCTACGAGCAGTACTTC
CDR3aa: CASSPNAGTESYEQYF

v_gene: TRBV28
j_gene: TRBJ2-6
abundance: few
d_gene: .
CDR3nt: TGTGCCAGCAGTTTCGTCCGGAGCTCTGGGGCCAACGTCCTGACTTTC
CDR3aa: CASSFVRSSGANVLTF

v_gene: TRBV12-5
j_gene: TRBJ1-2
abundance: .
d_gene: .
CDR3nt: TGTGCTAGTGGTTTGGTGGGGGCATTGCGTGGCTACACCTTC
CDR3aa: CASGLVGALRGYTF

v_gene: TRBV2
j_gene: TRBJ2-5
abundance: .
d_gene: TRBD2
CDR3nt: TGTGCCAGCAGACCCCCGGCGGGGGGGCAGGAGACCCAGTACTTC
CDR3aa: CASRPPAGGQETQYF

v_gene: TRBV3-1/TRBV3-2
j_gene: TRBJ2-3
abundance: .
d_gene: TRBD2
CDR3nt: TGTGCCAGCAGCCCTAGCGGGGTGAGAGATACGCAGTATTTT
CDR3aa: CASSPSGVRDTQYF

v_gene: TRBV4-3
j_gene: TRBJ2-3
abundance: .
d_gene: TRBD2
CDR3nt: TGCGCCAGCAGCCAAGGTTCTAGCGGGACGGGTAGTGTTGTCACAGATACGCAGTATTTT
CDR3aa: CASSQGSSGTGSVVTDTQYF

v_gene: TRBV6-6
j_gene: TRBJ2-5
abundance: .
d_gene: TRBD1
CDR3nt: TGTGCCACCCGGCCAAGGACAGGCCACCAAGAGACCCAGTACTTC
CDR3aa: CATRPRTGHQETQYF

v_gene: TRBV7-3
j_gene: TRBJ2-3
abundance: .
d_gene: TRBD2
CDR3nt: TGTGCCAGCAGCCCTAGCGGTCGCACAGATACGCAGTATTTT
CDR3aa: CASSPSGRTDTQYF

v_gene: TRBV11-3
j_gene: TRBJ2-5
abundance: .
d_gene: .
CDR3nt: TGTGCCAGCAGCCAGAGGGGTTGGGAGACCCAGTACTTC
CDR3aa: CASSQRGWETQYF

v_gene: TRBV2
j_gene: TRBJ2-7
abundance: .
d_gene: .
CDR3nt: TGTGCCAGCAGGGCTGGGCAATTCGAAACGAACGAGCAGTACTTC
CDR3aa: CASRAGQFETNEQYF

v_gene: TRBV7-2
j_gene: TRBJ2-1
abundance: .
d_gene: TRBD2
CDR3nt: TGTGCCAGCAGCTTATCTTCTAGCGGGCCGGGTGAGCAGTTCTTC
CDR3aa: CASSLSSSGPGEQFF

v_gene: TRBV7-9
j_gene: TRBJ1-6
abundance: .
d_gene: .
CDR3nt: TGTGCCAGCAGCAAGGGGGAATCCTCACCCCTCCACTTT
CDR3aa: CASSKGESSPLHF

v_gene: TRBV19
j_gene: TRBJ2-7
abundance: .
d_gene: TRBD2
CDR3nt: TGTGCCAGTAGTATCCTAATAGCGGGGAACTACGAGCAGTACTTC
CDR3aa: CASSILIAGNYEQYF

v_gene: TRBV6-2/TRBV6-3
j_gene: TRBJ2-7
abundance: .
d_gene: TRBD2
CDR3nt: TGTGCCAGCAGTTACGGCGGGAGCCTTTCCTCCTACGAGCAGTACTTC
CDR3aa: CASSYGGSLSSYEQYF

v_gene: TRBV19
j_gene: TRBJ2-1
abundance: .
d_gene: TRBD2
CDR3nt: TGTGCCAGTAGTTCCGGGACTACTCTAGGGAATGAGCAGTTCTTC
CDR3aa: CASSSGTTLGNEQFF

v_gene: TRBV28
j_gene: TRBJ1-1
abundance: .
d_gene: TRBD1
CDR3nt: TGTGCCAGCAGGAGGGACAGGGGGCGCGTCAATGAAGCTTTCTTT
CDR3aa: CASRRDRGRVNEAFF

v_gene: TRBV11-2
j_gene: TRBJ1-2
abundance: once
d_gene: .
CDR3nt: TGTGCCAGCAGCTTAGAGATAGCAGCTCTCTATGGCTACACCTTC
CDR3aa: CASSLEIAALYGYTF

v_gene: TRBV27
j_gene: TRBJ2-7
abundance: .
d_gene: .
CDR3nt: TGTGCCAGCAGTCCCTCGGGGGCCGAGCAGTACTTC
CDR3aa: CASSPSGAEQYF

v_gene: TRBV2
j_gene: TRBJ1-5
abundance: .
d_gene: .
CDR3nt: TGTGCCAGCAGCCGGGAGAGTATAGTAACTAGCAATCAGCCCCAGCATTTT
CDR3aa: CASSRESIVTSNQPQHF

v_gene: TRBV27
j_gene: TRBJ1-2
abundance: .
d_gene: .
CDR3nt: TGTGCCAGCAGTTTAAGGGGTTCTGGCTACACCTTC
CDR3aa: CASSLRGSGYTF

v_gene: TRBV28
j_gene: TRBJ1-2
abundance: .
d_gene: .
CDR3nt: TGTGCCAGCAGTTTTGTGGGCTATGGCTACACCTTC
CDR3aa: CASSFVGYGYTF

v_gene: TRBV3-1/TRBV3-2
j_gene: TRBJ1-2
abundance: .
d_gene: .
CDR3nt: TGTGCCAGCAGCCCCAGTCAGATCTATGGCTACACCTTC
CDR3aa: CASSPSQIYGYTF

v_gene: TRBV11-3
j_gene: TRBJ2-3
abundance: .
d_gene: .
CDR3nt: TGTGCCAGCAGCTCCGGACGGCCAGATCCTAGCACAGATACGCAGTATTTT
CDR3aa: CASSSGRPDPSTDTQYF

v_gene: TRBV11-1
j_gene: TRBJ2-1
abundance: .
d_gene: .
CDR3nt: TGTGCCAGCAGCTTTAAAGGGACATCCTACAATGAGCAGTTCTTC
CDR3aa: CASSFKGTSYNEQFF

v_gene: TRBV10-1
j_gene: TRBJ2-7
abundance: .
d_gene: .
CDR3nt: TGCGCCAGCAGTGGGATGACAGGGAGGTACGAGCAGTACTTC
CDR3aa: CASSGMTGRYEQYF

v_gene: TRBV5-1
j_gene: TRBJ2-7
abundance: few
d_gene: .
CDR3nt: TGCGCCAGCGGAAGGGACCGCTTCTCCTACGAGCAGTACTTC
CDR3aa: CASGRDRFSYEQYF

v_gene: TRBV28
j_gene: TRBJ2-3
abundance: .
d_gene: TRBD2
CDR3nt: TGTGCCAGCAGTTCAGGACTAGCGGGGGGGCTAGATACGCAGTATTTT
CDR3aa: CASSSGLAGGLDTQYF

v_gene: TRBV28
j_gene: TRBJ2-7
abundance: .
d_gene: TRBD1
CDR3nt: TGTGCCAGCAGTTCCCCTCCGGGACAGGGCCCCTACGAGCAGTACTTC
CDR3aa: CASSSPPGQGPYEQYF

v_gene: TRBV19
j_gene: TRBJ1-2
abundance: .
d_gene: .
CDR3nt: TGTGCCAGTAGTATAGTTTTCCAGGCCCGTGGACGATCTAGTGGCTACACCTTC
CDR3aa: CASSIVFQARGRSSGYTF

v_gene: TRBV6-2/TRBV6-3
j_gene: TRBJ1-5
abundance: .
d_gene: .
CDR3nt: TGTGCCAGCAGTGACACTTACAATCAGCCCCAGCATTTT
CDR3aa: CASSDTYNQPQHF

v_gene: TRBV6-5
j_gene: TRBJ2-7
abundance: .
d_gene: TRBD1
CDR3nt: TGTGCCAGCAGTTACGTCGGGACAGGGTCTGTTCACGAGCAGTACTTC
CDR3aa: CASSYVGTGSVHEQYF

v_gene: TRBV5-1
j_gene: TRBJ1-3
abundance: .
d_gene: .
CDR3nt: TGCGCCAGCAGCTTCTCTACAGGCTCTGGAAACACCATATATTTT
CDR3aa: CASSFSTGSGNTIYF

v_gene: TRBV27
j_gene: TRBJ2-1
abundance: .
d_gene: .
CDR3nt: TGTGCCAGCAGTTTAAGGGGGGTGTTCGAAAATGAGCAGTTCTTC
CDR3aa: CASSLRGVFENEQFF

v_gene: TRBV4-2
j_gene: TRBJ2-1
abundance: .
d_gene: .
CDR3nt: TGTGCCAGCAGCGGGCCCGTTCATTACAATGAGCAGTTCTTC
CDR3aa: CASSGPVHYNEQFF

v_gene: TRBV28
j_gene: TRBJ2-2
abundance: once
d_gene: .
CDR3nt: TGTGCCAGCGGGACCAACACCGGGGAGCTGTTTTTT
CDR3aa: CASGTNTGELFF

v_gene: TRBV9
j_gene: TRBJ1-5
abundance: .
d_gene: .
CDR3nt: TGTGCCAGCAGCCCGGGACCCAATAGCAATCAGCCCCAGCATTTT
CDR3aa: CASSPGPNSNQPQHF

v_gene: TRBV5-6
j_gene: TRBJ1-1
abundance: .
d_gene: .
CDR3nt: TGTGCCAGCAGCTTGGCATGGGAGAACACTGAAGCTTTCTTT
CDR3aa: CASSLAWENTEAFF

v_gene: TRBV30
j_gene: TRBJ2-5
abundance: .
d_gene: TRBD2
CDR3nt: TGTGCCTGTGACTCGGGACTAGGGGAGACCCAGTACTTC
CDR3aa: CACDSGLGETQYF

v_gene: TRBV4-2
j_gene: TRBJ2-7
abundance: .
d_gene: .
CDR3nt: TGTGCCAGCAGCCCTAGACTAAATTCCGCCCACGAGCAGTACTTC
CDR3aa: CASSPRLNSAHEQYF

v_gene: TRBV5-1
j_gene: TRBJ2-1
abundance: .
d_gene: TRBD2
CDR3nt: TGCGCCAGCAGCTTTGAGAGCGGGACCAATGAGCAGTTCTTC
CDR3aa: CASSFESGTNEQFF